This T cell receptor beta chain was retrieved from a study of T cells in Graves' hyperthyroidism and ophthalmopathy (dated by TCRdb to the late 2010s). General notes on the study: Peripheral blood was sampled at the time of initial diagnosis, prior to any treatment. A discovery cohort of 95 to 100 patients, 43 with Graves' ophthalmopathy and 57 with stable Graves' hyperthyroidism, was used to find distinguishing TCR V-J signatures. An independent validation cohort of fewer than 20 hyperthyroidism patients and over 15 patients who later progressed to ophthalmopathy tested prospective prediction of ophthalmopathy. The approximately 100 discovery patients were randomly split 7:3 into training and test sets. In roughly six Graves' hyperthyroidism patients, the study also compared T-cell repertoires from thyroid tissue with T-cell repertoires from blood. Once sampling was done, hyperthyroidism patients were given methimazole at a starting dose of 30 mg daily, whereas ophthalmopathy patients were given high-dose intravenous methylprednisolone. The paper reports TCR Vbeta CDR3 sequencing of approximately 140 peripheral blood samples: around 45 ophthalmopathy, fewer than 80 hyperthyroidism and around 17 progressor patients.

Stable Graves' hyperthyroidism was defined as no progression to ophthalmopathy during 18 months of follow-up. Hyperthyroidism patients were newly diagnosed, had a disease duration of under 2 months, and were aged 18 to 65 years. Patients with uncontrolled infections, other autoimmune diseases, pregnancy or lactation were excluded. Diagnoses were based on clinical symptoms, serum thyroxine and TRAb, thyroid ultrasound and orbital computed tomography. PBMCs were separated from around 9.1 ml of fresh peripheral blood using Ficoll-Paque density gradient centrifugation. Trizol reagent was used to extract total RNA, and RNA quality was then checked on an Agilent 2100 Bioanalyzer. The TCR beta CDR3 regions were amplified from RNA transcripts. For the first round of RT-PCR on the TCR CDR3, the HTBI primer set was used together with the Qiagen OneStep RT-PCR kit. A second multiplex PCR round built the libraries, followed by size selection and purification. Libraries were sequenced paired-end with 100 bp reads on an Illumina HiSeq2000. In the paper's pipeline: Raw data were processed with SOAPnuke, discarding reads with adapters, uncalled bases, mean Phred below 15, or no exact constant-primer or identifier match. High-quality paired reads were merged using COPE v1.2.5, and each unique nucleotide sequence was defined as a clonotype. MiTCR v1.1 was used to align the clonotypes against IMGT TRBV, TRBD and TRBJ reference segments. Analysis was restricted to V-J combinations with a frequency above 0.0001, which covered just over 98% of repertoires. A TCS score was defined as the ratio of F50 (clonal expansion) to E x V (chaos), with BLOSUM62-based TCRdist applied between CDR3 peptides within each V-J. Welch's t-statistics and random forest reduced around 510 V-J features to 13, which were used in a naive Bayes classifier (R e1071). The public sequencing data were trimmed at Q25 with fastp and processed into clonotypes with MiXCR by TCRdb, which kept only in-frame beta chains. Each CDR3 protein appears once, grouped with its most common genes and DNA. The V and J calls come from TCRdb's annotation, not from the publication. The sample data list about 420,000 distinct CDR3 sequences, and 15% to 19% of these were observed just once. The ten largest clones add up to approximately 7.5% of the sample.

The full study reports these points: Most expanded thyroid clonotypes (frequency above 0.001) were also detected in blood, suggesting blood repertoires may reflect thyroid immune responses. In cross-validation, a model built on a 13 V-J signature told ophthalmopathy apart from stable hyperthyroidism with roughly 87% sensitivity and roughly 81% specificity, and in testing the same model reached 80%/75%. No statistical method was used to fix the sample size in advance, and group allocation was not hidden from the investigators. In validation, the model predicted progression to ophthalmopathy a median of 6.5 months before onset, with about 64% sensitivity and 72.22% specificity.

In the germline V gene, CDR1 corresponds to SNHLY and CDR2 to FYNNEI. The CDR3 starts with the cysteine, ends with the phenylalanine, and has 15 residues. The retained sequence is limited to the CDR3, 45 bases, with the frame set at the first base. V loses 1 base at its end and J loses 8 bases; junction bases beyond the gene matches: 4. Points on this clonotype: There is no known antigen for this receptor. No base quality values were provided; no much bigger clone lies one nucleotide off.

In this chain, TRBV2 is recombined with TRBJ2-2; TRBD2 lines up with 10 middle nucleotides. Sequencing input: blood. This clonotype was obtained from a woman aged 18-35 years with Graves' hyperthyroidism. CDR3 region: CASSEGLAGVGELFF. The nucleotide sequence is TGTGCCAGCAGTGAAGGTCTAGCGGGAGTTGGGGAGCTGTTTTTT.